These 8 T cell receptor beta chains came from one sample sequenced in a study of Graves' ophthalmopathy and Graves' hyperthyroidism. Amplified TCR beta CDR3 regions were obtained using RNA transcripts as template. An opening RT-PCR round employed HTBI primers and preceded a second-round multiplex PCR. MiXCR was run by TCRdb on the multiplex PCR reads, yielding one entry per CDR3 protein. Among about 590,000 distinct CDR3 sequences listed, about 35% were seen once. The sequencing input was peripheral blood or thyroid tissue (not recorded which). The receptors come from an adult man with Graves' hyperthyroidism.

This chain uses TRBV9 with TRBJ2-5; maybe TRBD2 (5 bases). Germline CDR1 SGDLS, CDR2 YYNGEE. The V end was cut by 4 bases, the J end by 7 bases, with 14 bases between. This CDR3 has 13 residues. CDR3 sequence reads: CASSQDVGGTQYF. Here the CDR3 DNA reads TGTGCCAGCAGCCAAGACGTTGGAGGGACCCAGTACTTC.

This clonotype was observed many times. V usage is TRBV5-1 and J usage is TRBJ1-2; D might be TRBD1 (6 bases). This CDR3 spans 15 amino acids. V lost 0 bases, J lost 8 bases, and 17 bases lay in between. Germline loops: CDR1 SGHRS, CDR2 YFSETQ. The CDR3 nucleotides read TGCGCCAGCAGCTTGGCTCCCGAATCAGGGGAAGGCTACACCTTC. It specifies CASSLAPESGEGYTF.

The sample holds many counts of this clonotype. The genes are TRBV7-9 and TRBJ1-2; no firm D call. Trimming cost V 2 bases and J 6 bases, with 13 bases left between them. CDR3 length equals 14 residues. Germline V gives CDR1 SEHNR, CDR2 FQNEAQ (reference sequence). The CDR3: CASSLRLGGNGYTF. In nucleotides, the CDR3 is TGTGCCAGCAGCTTACGTCTGGGAGGGAATGGCTACACCTTC.

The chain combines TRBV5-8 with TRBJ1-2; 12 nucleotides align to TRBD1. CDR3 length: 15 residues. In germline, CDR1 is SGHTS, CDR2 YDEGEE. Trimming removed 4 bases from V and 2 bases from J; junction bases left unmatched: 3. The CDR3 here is CASSRGQGANYGYTF. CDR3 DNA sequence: TGTGCCAGCAGCAGGGGACAGGGGGCAAACTATGGCTACACCTTC.

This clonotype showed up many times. The CDR3 DNA follows: TGTGCCAGCAGCCAAGATAGGCTCGACTATGGCTACACCTTC. Translating gives CASSQDRLDYGYTF. V is TRBV4-2 and J is TRBJ1-2; no clear D gene. CDR1 and CDR2 from the germline V gene are LGHNA and YNFKEQ. The V and J ends lost 0 bases and 3 bases respectively, with 8 bases between them. The CDR3 sequence is 14 residues long.

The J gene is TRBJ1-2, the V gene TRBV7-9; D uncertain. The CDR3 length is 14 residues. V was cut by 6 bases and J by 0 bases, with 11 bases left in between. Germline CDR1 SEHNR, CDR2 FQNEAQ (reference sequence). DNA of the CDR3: TGTGCCAGCAGACAAAACCCGGCTAACTATGGCTACACCTTC. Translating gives CASRQNPANYGYTF. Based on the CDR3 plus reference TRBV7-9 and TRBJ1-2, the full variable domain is DTGVSQNPRHKITKRGQNVTFRCDPISEHNRLYWYRQTLGQGPEFLTYFQNEAQLEKSRLLSDRFSAERPKGSFSTLEIQRTEQGDSAMYLCASRQNPANYGYTFGSGTRLTVV.

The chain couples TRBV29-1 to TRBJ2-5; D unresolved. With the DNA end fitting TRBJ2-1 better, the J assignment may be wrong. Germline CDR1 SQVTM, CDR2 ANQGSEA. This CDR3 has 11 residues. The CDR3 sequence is CSVESSGEQFF. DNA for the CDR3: TGCAGCGTTGAATCGTCCGGTGAGCAGTTCTTC.

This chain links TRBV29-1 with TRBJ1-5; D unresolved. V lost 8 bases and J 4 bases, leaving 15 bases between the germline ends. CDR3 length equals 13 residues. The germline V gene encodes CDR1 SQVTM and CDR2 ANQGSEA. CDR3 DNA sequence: TGCAGCAGCGGACGTACCACAAATCAGCCCCAGCATTTT. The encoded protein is CSSGRTTNQPQHF.